The rows below give T cell receptor beta chains drawn from one sample of a study of beta chain bispecific antibodies for T cell cancers. Their antigens are not known. Using its own MiXCR run on the 5' RACE reads, TCRdb lists one record per CDR3 protein. The top ten clones hold over 5% of a sample with about 20,000 distinct CDR3 sequences, about 2% of them seen once. The sample was healthy donor T cells cultured with leukemia cells, taken from a culture containing a bispecific antibody targeting TCR Vbeta12. All receptors derive from a human donor in good health. Some clones in this sample may be carry-over from other donors' samples. The CDR3 runs from the conserved cysteine through the conserved F or W. Fields, in order: D gene, J gene, clone size, V gene, CDR3 DNA, CDR3 protein. D genes are given only for firm matches. Clone size is shown for a subset of rows, as once, few, many or a class of expanded clone.

D gene: .; J gene: TRBJ1-1; clone size: many; V gene: TRBV20-1; CDR3 DNA: TGCAGTGCGAGAGAGGGACACCTGAACACTGAAGCTTTCTTT; CDR3 protein: CSAREGHLNTEAFF
D gene: .; J gene: TRBJ1-1; clone size: many; V gene: TRBV7-9; CDR3 DNA: TGTGCCAGCAGCTTAGCTCCGGTCGGAGAAGCAAGTGAAGCTTTCTTT; CDR3 protein: CASSLAPVGEASEAFF
D gene: .; J gene: TRBJ1-5; clone size: many; V gene: TRBV19; CDR3 DNA: TGTGCCAGTAATTATCTTGGGGGCCAGCCCCAGCATTTT; CDR3 protein: CASNYLGGQPQHF
D gene: .; J gene: TRBJ1-2; clone size: few; V gene: TRBV7-9; CDR3 DNA: TGTGCCAGCAGCTTAAGTCCCACCGGGGAGTACTATGGCTACACCTTC; CDR3 protein: CASSLSPTGEYYGYTF
D gene: TRBD1; J gene: TRBJ2-7; clone size: many; V gene: TRBV9; CDR3 DNA: TGTGCCAGCAGCGCGACCGGGACAGGGACCGACGAGCAGTACTTC; CDR3 protein: CASSATGTGTDEQYF
D gene: .; J gene: TRBJ1-1; clone size: .; V gene: TRBV30; CDR3 DNA: TGTGCCTGGAGTTCACAGGGAGAGGGCACTGAAGCTTTCTTT; CDR3 protein: CAWSSQGEGTEAFF
D gene: .; J gene: TRBJ2-7; clone size: few; V gene: TRBV6-1; CDR3 DNA: TGTGCCAGCAGTGAAGCGTCCGGGGGAACCTACGAGCAGTACTTC; CDR3 protein: CASSEASGGTYEQYF
D gene: .; J gene: TRBJ2-2; clone size: many; V gene: TRBV20-1; CDR3 DNA: TGCAGTGCCCAAGACGGGACTGTGAACACCGGGGAGCTGTTTTTT; CDR3 protein: CSAQDGTVNTGELFF
D gene: TRBD1; J gene: TRBJ2-6; clone size: medium-sized; V gene: TRBV6-5; CDR3 DNA: TGTGCCAGCAGTCGTCGCCCACACCTCCGGGACAGCGTTGCTGGGGCCAACGTCCTGACTTTC; CDR3 protein: CASSRRPHLRDSVAGANVLTF
D gene: TRBD1; J gene: TRBJ2-7; clone size: many; V gene: TRBV28; CDR3 DNA: TGTGCCAGCAGTTACCCCGGGACAGGGGGGTTTCGCTACGAGCAGTACTTC; CDR3 protein: CASSYPGTGGFRYEQYF
D gene: TRBD2; J gene: TRBJ2-5; clone size: medium-sized; V gene: TRBV7-9; CDR3 DNA: TGTGCCAGCACCGGACGCGGGAGGGAGACCCAGTACTTC; CDR3 protein: CASTGRGRETQYF
D gene: .; J gene: TRBJ1-1; clone size: many; V gene: TRBV3-1; CDR3 DNA: TGTGCCAGCAGCCCTCCCCTGGGCACTGAAGCTTTCTTT; CDR3 protein: CASSPPLGTEAFF
D gene: .; J gene: TRBJ1-1; clone size: many; V gene: TRBV20-1; CDR3 DNA: TGCAGTGCCACCCCTTCCACTGAAGCTTTCTTT; CDR3 protein: CSATPSTEAFF
D gene: .; J gene: TRBJ2-3; clone size: .; V gene: TRBV7-8; CDR3 DNA: TGTGCCAGCAGCTTAGGGGACAGCACAGATACGCAGTATTTT; CDR3 protein: CASSLGDSTDTQYF
D gene: .; J gene: TRBJ1-2; clone size: many; V gene: TRBV19; CDR3 DNA: TGTGCCAGTAGTATAATGTTGGGCGGCTATGGCTACACCTTC; CDR3 protein: CASSIMLGGYGYTF
D gene: TRBD1; J gene: TRBJ1-1; clone size: many; V gene: TRBV2; CDR3 DNA: TGTGCCAGCAGGGGGGGACAGCATGAAGCTTTCTTT; CDR3 protein: CASRGGQHEAFF
D gene: .; J gene: TRBJ2-7; clone size: many; V gene: TRBV6-5; CDR3 DNA: TGTGCCAGCCGGGACTCATCCTACGAGCAGTACTTC; CDR3 protein: CASRDSSYEQYF
D gene: .; J gene: TRBJ2-1; clone size: medium-sized; V gene: TRBV20-1; CDR3 DNA: TGCAGTGCATACTACAATGAGCAGTTCTTC; CDR3 protein: CSAYYNEQFF
D gene: TRBD2; J gene: TRBJ2-2; clone size: many; V gene: TRBV5-4; CDR3 DNA: TGTGCCAGCAGCTTGGATATCGGGGGGGCCCTAATCGCCGGGGAGCTGTTTTTT; CDR3 protein: CASSLDIGGALIAGELFF
D gene: TRBD1; J gene: TRBJ2-5; clone size: many; V gene: TRBV7-2; CDR3 DNA: TGTGCCAGCAGCCACGAGGGGGCGGAGACCCAGTACTTC; CDR3 protein: CASSHEGAETQYF
D gene: .; J gene: TRBJ2-5; clone size: many; V gene: TRBV9; CDR3 DNA: TGTGCCAGCAGCGAGGACTACTACAGCGAGACCCAGTACTTC; CDR3 protein: CASSEDYYSETQYF
D gene: TRBD1; J gene: TRBJ1-1; clone size: many; V gene: TRBV5-6; CDR3 DNA: TGTGCCAGCAGCTTGCTGACAGGGGGCAAAACTGAAGCTTTCTTT; CDR3 protein: CASSLLTGGKTEAFF
D gene: TRBD2; J gene: TRBJ2-3; clone size: many; V gene: TRBV6-6; CDR3 DNA: TGTGCCAGCAGTTACATCGGAGGACTAGCGGGGATGAATACGCAGTATTTT; CDR3 protein: CASSYIGGLAGMNTQYF
D gene: .; J gene: TRBJ2-7; clone size: many; V gene: TRBV18; CDR3 DNA: TGTGCCAGCTCACCAATCGGGGGGCCCGAGCAGTACTTC; CDR3 protein: CASSPIGGPEQYF
D gene: .; J gene: TRBJ1-1; clone size: many; V gene: TRBV9; CDR3 DNA: TGTGCCAGCAGCGTAGGGGCCCAAAGGAACACTGAAGCTTTCTTT; CDR3 protein: CASSVGAQRNTEAFF
D gene: TRBD1; J gene: TRBJ2-5; clone size: many; V gene: TRBV5-4; CDR3 DNA: TGTGCCAGCAGCCCCGGGACAGGGGGCGTAGAGACCCAGTACTTC; CDR3 protein: CASSPGTGGVETQYF
D gene: .; J gene: TRBJ1-1; clone size: few; V gene: TRBV5-4; CDR3 DNA: TGTGCCAGCAGCTTGGTTACGGGCAGGCTCACTGAAGCTTTCTTT; CDR3 protein: CASSLVTGRLTEAFF
D gene: .; J gene: TRBJ1-5; clone size: many; V gene: TRBV5-6; CDR3 DNA: TGTGCCAGCAGCGCTACAGGGAACCTGGGGGAGCCCCAGCATTTT; CDR3 protein: CASSATGNLGEPQHF
D gene: TRBD1; J gene: TRBJ2-1; clone size: many; V gene: TRBV5-1; CDR3 DNA: TGCGCCAGCAGCTTGAACAGGGGGTCCTACAATGAGCAGTTCTTC; CDR3 protein: CASSLNRGSYNEQFF
D gene: .; J gene: TRBJ1-2; clone size: many; V gene: TRBV5-1; CDR3 DNA: TGCGCCAGCAGCTTGGAGGGGAGCATCTATGGCTACACCTTC; CDR3 protein: CASSLEGSIYGYTF
D gene: .; J gene: TRBJ1-5; clone size: medium-sized; V gene: TRBV6-5; CDR3 DNA: TGTGCCAGCGGGAGGCAGAGCAATCAGCCCCAGCATTTT; CDR3 protein: CASGRQSNQPQHF
D gene: .; J gene: TRBJ2-7; clone size: medium-sized; V gene: TRBV3-1; CDR3 DNA: TGTGCCAGCAGCCAAGACGGTTCCTACGAGCAGTACTTC; CDR3 protein: CASSQDGSYEQYF
D gene: .; J gene: TRBJ2-3; clone size: many; V gene: TRBV7-8; CDR3 DNA: TGTGCCAGCAGCTTACTGGAGGGACAGAGCACAGATACGCAGTATTTT; CDR3 protein: CASSLLEGQSTDTQYF
D gene: .; J gene: TRBJ2-5; clone size: many; V gene: TRBV18; CDR3 DNA: TGTGCCAGCTCAGGCGCAAATCAAGAGACCCAGTACTTC; CDR3 protein: CASSGANQETQYF
D gene: .; J gene: TRBJ2-5; clone size: many; V gene: TRBV3-1; CDR3 DNA: TGTGCCAGCAGCCAAGTCCGGGCGACCCAGTACTTC; CDR3 protein: CASSQVRATQYF
D gene: TRBD2; J gene: TRBJ2-7; clone size: many; V gene: TRBV6-1; CDR3 DNA: TGTGCCAGCAGTGAAGCCCCGGGCCCTAGCGGGGGGGCTGGGTACGAGCAGTACTTC; CDR3 protein: CASSEAPGPSGGAGYEQYF
D gene: .; J gene: TRBJ2-2; clone size: few; V gene: TRBV7-3; CDR3 DNA: TGTGCCAGCAGCTATGAAATAGTAGAGTATAACACCGGGGAGCTGTTTTTT; CDR3 protein: CASSYEIVEYNTGELFF
D gene: TRBD1; J gene: TRBJ2-1; clone size: many; V gene: TRBV7-3; CDR3 DNA: TGTGCCAGCAGCTTAAGACAGGGCTCCTACAATGAGCAGTTCTTC; CDR3 protein: CASSLRQGSYNEQFF
D gene: .; J gene: TRBJ2-7; clone size: many; V gene: TRBV6-1; CDR3 DNA: TGTGCCAGTACCCGGGACAACTCCTACGAGCAGTACTTC; CDR3 protein: CASTRDNSYEQYF
D gene: .; J gene: TRBJ1-1; clone size: medium-sized; V gene: TRBV10-3; CDR3 DNA: TGTGCCATCAGTGACATAGGGGAGGCTTTCTTT; CDR3 protein: CAISDIGEAFF
D gene: TRBD1; J gene: TRBJ1-3; clone size: many; V gene: TRBV28; CDR3 DNA: TGTGCCAGCAGTAGAGGGACAGGGTGGGGAAACACCATATATTTT; CDR3 protein: CASSRGTGWGNTIYF
D gene: .; J gene: TRBJ2-7; clone size: many; V gene: TRBV12-2; CDR3 DNA: TGTGCAAGTCGCTTCTCCGTGCTGGACGAGCAGTACTTC; CDR3 protein: CASRFSVLDEQYF
D gene: .; J gene: TRBJ2-7; clone size: many; V gene: TRBV6-1; CDR3 DNA: TGTGCCGGCACCGTAACTGTTCTCGGCGGAGACTCCGAGCAGTACTTC; CDR3 protein: CAGTVTVLGGDSEQYF
D gene: .; J gene: TRBJ1-2; clone size: many; V gene: TRBV27; CDR3 DNA: TGTGCCAGCAGTTTAAGTCCTGTTGAATATGGCTACACCTTC; CDR3 protein: CASSLSPVEYGYTF
D gene: .; J gene: TRBJ2-1; clone size: many; V gene: TRBV5-1; CDR3 DNA: TGCGCCAGCAGCTCCTACAGATCGGGAAATGAGCAGTTCTTC; CDR3 protein: CASSSYRSGNEQFF
D gene: TRBD1; J gene: TRBJ1-1; clone size: many; V gene: TRBV4-2; CDR3 DNA: TGTGCCAGCAGCCAAGGACAGGGCTTGAACACTGAAGCTTTCTTT; CDR3 protein: CASSQGQGLNTEAFF